This record looks at one TCR beta chain sequence and its context. The target antigen is unknown. This sample is part of a study of cytomegalovirus exposure and HLA in healthy donors. CDR1 MNHNS and CDR2 SASEGT come from the germline V gene. CDR3 length: 16 residues. Healthy bone marrow donors supplied every sample. Overall study findings and caveats: A few CMV-associated chains were confirmed in vitro to be specific for CMV antigens. Later analysis demonstrated an association between a missense DCLRE1C variant and TCR beta V- and J-gene trimming. Most TCR beta V segments were productive about 87% or about 30% of the time in an earlier analysis.

PCR involved 60 Vbeta and 13 Jbeta primers. Measured with immunoSEQ multiplex PCR; TCRdb has only the in-frame clones, and not every one. Among about 160,000 clones listed, more than 70% were seen once. The TCR was taken from a man younger than 45 in good health and CMV-seronegative. What was sequenced was PBMCs. The genes are TRBV6-1 and TRBJ2-5, with D maybe TRBD2 (6 bases). The end of the DNA is better explained by TRBJ2-7, so the J call may be wrong. The DNA of the CDR3 is TGTGCCAGCAGTGAAGCGCGGGGAGAGTTCTCCTACGAGCAGTACTTC. It yields the protein CASSEARGEFSYEQYF.